Each of the 19 T cell receptor beta chains below was sequenced from the same sample in a study of cytomegalovirus exposure and HLA in healthy donors (dated by TCRdb to about 2017). Libraries were built with the immunoSEQ multiplex PCR assay. The multiplex PCR relied on a mix of 60 forward primers for TCR Vbeta segments and 13 reverse primers for TCR Jbeta segments. TCRdb obtained this table from immuneACCESS and retained in-frame rearrangements with V and J assigned. These tables miss some clones; where compared with another copy, unresolved V genes account for less than half of the shortfall, and the remainder is unexplained. This sample has about 98,000 clones in its table, and under 75% of those were observed once. Jointly, the top ten make up under 3% of the sample. The sample comprised PBMCs. The receptors stem from a man aged 50 or older in good health and CMV-seronegative.

J is TRBJ2-3 and V is TRBV5-1; D perhaps matches TRBD2 (6 bases). The CDR3 sequence is 15 residues long. Germline loops: CDR1 SGHRS, CDR2 YFSETQ. V lost 0 bases to trimming and J lost 2 bases, with 10 bases between them. CDR3 DNA: TGCGCCAGCAGCTTGGGGGGGGTCAACACAGATACGCAGTATTTT. It specifies CASSLGGVNTDTQYF. Using reference TRBV5-1 and TRBJ2-3 for the parts outside the CDR3, the full variable domain is KAGVTQTPRYLIKTRGQQVTLSCSPISGHRSVSWYQQTPGQGLQFLFEYFSETQRNKGNFPGRFSGRQFSNSRSEMNVSTLELGDSALYLCASSLGGVNTDTQYFGPGTRLTVL.

The genes are TRBV19 and TRBJ2-7; 9 bases line up with TRBD1. V gave up 2 bases and J gave up 0 bases; unmatched junction bases: 5. The CDR3 is 16 residues long. Germline assignment: CDR1 LNHDA and CDR2 SQIVND (reference sequence). The CDR3 sequence is CASSIRSGQGSYEQYF. In nucleotides, the CDR3 is TGTGCCAGTAGTATACGTTCGGGACAGGGCTCCTACGAGCAGTACTTC.

The V call is TRBV9, the J call TRBJ1-6; D possibly corresponds to TRBD1 (6 bases). Germline CDR1 SGDLS, CDR2 YYNGEE. V was trimmed by 2 bases and J by 9 bases, leaving 12 bases between them. The CDR3 extends over 14 amino acids. The DNA of the CDR3 is TGTGCCAGCAGCGTCCAGGGAGGGGGTTCACCCCTCCACTTT. Protein: CASSVQGGGSPLHF.

The rearrangement joins TRBV5-1 to TRBJ2-1, with D possibly TRBD1 on 5 matching bases. The germline CDR1 and CDR2 sequences are SGHRS and YFSETQ. V lost 2 bases and J lost 5, with 11 bases in between. The CDR3 contains 14 residues. For the CDR3, the DNA is TGCGCCAGCAGCTTACCCCAGGGTCACAATGAGCAGTTCTTC. This sequence encodes CASSLPQGHNEQFF.

The CDR3 DNA reads TGTGCCACCAGCAGAGATCCTAGCGGAACTAAATTACGCTCCTACGAGCAGTACTTC. Translation: CATSRDPSGTKLRSYEQYF. V usage is TRBV15 and J usage is TRBJ2-5; TRBD2 matches 7 bases. The J call may not be correct, given that the DNA end is closer to TRBJ2-7. The CDR3 extends over 19 amino acids. The germline V gene has CDR1 LNHNV and CDR2 YYDKDF (reference sequence).

The CDR3 protein is CASESSGSSYNEQFF. The DNA for the CDR3 is TGTGCCAGCGAGTCTAGCGGAAGCTCCTACAATGAGCAGTTCTTC. The rearrangement uses TRBV11-2 and TRBJ2-1, with 7 bases matching TRBD2. V lost 8 bases to trimming and J lost 0 bases; unmatched junction nucleotides: 7. This CDR3 is 15 amino acids long. Per germline, CDR1 SGHAT and CDR2 FQNNGV.

This clone occurred once. The V call is TRBV15, the J call TRBJ2-5; the D gene is possibly TRBD1 (6 bases). The J call may be faulty, since TRBJ2-7 better matches the DNA end. The length of the CDR3 is 17 residues. Germline values: CDR1 LNHNV, CDR2 YYDKDF (reference sequence). The CDR3 here is CATSRDQGWASSYEQYF. The DNA for the CDR3 is TGTGCCACCAGCAGAGATCAGGGGTGGGCCAGCTCCTACGAGCAGTACTTC.

The chain recombines TRBV11-2 with TRBJ1-2, with 7 bases lining up with TRBD1. Unmatched junction bases numbered 6, after V lost 1 base and J lost 4 bases. CDR1 is SGHAT and CDR2 is FQNNGV in the germline V gene. The CDR3 covers 15 residues. The CDR3 DNA reads TGTGCCAGCAGCTTAGGGAGACAGGGCAGCTATGGCTACACCTTC. Translating it yields CASSLGRQGSYGYTF.

The V call is TRBV5-6, the J call TRBJ2-7; 7 bases match TRBD2. V shed 3 bases, J shed 2 bases, and the junction held 11 bases outside the gene matches. From germline, CDR1 is SGHDT and CDR2 YYEEEE. There are 16 residues in the CDR3. The CDR3 sequence is CASSWTRVGRTYEQYF. In DNA, the CDR3 is TGTGCCAGCAGCTGGACTAGGGTCGGCCGAACCTACGAGCAGTACTTC.

This chain joins TRBV5-1 and TRBJ2-1; D unclear. V was cut by 1 base and J by 4 bases, with 6 bases left in between. In germline, CDR1 is SGHRS, CDR2 YFSETQ. CDR3 length: 13 residues. For the CDR3, the DNA is TGCGCCAGCAGCTTGCGCACTTACAATGAGCAGTTCTTC. Translated, it gives CASSLRTYNEQFF.

The chain combines TRBV9 with TRBJ2-5; possibly TRBD2 for D (6 bases). Germline CDR1 reads SGDLS; CDR2 reads YYNGEE. The germline V and J ends were trimmed by 0 bases and 3 bases, with 6 bases remaining between them. CDR3 length: 13 amino acids. CDR3 nucleotide sequence: TGTGCCAGCAGCGTAGGCGGGGAAGAGACCCAGTACTTC. Protein sequence: CASSVGGEETQYF.

The V and J genes are TRBV2 and TRBJ2-3, with 9 nucleotides matching TRBD2. This CDR3 is 19 amino acids long. CDR1 and CDR2 from the germline V gene are SNHLY and FYNNEI. After removal of 2 bases from V and 0 bases from J, the junction contained 12 bases not matched to a gene. CDR3 bases: TGTGCCAGCAGTGAATTGGTAGCGGGGGCTGAGGGGAGCACAGATACGCAGTATTTT. Its protein is CASSELVAGAEGSTDTQYF.

The genes are TRBV5-6 and TRBJ1-1; maybe TRBD1 (6 bases). Germline V gives CDR1 SGHDT, CDR2 YYEEEE. With 3 bases removed from V and 11 bases from J, the gap between germline ends came to 14 bases. This CDR3 comprises 12 residues. The CDR3 reads CASSSQGIDAFF. DNA for the CDR3: TGTGCCAGCAGCTCGCAGGGGATAGATGCTTTCTTT.

This clone appeared a few times. This rearrangement joins TRBV27 to TRBJ1-5; D is unclear. The CDR3 is 15 residues long. V was clipped by 8 bases and J by 0 bases, with 14 bases between them. CDR1 MNHEY and CDR2 SMNVEV come from the germline V gene (reference sequence). The CDR3 DNA is TGTGCCAGCGCTAAGGGCGGGTATAGCAATCAGCCCCAGCATTTT. It yields the protein CASAKGGYSNQPQHF.

The CDR3: CASSVLEAAYNEQFF. CDR3 in DNA: TGTGCCAGCAGTGTCTTGGAGGCCGCCTACAATGAGCAGTTCTTC. The gene calls are TRBV2 and TRBJ2-1, with a possible D match to TRBD2 (5 bases). CDR3 length equals 15 residues. Trimming stripped 4 bases from V and 2 bases from J, with 12 bases between. Germline CDR1 is SNHLY and CDR2 is FYNNEI. The full variable domain, rest sourced from reference TRBV2 and TRBJ2-1, is EPEVTQTPSHQVTQMGQEVILRCVPISNHLYFYWYRQILGQKVEFLVSFYNNEISEKSEIFDDQFSVERPDGSNFTLKIRSTKLEDSAMYFCASSVLEAAYNEQFFGPGTRLTVL.

The chain carries TRBV6-5 and TRBJ2-3; D possibly corresponds to TRBD2 (5 bases). Trimming cost V 10 bases and J 5 bases, with 16 bases left between them. The CDR3 spans 13 residues. Germline CDR1 MNHEY, CDR2 SVGAGI. CDR3 protein: CATTRREGDTQYF. As DNA, the CDR3 is TGTGCCACCACGAGGAGAGAGGGAGATACGCAGTATTTT.

The chain is built from TRBV7-2 and TRBJ1-6, with 8 bases lining up with TRBD1. Unmatched junction bases numbered 7, after V lost 5 bases and J lost 7 bases. The length of the CDR3 is 15 residues. Germline V gene data show CDR1 as SGHTA and CDR2 as FQGNSA. CDR3 coding DNA: TGTGCCAGCAGCCAAAACGGACAGGGAAATTCACCCCTCCACTTT. This translates into CASSQNGQGNSPLHF.

The chain has TRBV10-3 and TRBJ1-1; D is possibly TRBD1 (6 bases). The CDR3 totals 17 residues. Germline V gene sequence: CDR1 ENHRY, CDR2 SYGVKD. Trimming cost V 0 bases and J 3 bases, with 17 bases left between them. CDR3 in DNA: TGTGCCATCAGTGAGTCGTACGACAGGCAAGGGGACACTGAAGCTTTCTTT. Protein product: CAISESYDRQGDTEAFF.

This rearrangement joins TRBV19 to TRBJ1-1; D might be TRBD1 (5 bases). The CDR3 has 15 amino acids. V lost 3 bases and J lost 6, with 17 bases in between. The germline CDR1 and CDR2 sequences are LNHDA and SQIVND (reference sequence). The CDR3 is CASSIVFFGAAEAFF. The CDR3 coding sequence is TGTGCCAGTAGTATTGTATTTTTTGGGGCAGCTGAAGCTTTCTTT.